Listed below are T cell receptor beta chains from one sample, sequenced in a study of human T cells and chemical hapten exposure. TCRdb redid the calling of the RACE reads with MiXCR, one entry per CDR3 protein. The sample records around 300,000 distinct CDR3 sequences, around 5.5% being singletons. The sequenced sample was whole blood, obtained in connection with sensitization to the hapten diphenylcyclopropenone (DPC). The origin of the receptors is a woman aged 18-29 years with alopecia areata. Some clones in this sample may be carry-over from other donors' samples. The CDR3 runs from the conserved cysteine through the conserved F or W. The D gene is left open where the match is weak. Size values are once, few and many counts, or a class for expanded clones, and some rows have none.

CDR3,DNA,size,D,J,V
CASSLDLSSPETQYF,TGCGCCAGCAGCTTGGACCTCTCCTCCCCGGAGACCCAGTACTTC,.,.,TRBJ2-5,TRBV5-1
CASSVSGTENIQYF,TGTGCCAGCAGCGTAAGTGGGACAGAAAACATTCAGTACTTC,many,TRBD1,TRBJ2-4,TRBV9
CSARDRMTESYGYTF,TGCAGTGCTAGAGATCGGATGACAGAAAGCTATGGCTACACCTTC,many,.,TRBJ1-2,TRBV20-1
CASSPGTGGPGANVLTF,TGCGCCAGCAGCCCCGGGACAGGGGGGCCTGGGGCCAACGTCCTGACTTTC,.,TRBD1,TRBJ2-6,TRBV5-1
CASSGERRNYNEQFF,TGTGCCAGCAGTGGTGAGCGGAGAAATTACAATGAGCAGTTCTTC,.,.,TRBJ2-1,TRBV6-2/TRBV6-3
CASSHLKETTNEKLFF,TGTGCCAGCAGTCATCTTAAGGAGACAACTAATGAAAAACTGTTTTTT,few,.,TRBJ1-4,TRBV7-8
CAISSPPYPEAFF,TGTGCCATCAGTTCCCCCCCGTACCCTGAAGCTTTCTTT,.,.,TRBJ1-1,TRBV10-3
CASQRGPTQYF,TGTGCCAGCCAGAGGGGACCGACGCAGTATTTT,few,.,TRBJ2-3,TRBV7-9
CASRLPGANVLTF,TGTGCCAGCAGACTACCTGGGGCCAACGTCCTGACTTTC,few,.,TRBJ2-6,TRBV6-5
CARQGSNTEAFF,TGTGCCAGACAGGGGTCGAACACTGAAGCTTTCTTT,.,TRBD1,TRBJ1-1,TRBV2
CATARGGSTGELFF,TGTGCCACCGCCCGGGGGGGGAGCACCGGGGAGCTGTTTTTT,.,TRBD2,TRBJ2-2,TRBV10-3
CSVPKRGSREQYF,TGCAGCGTTCCCAAGCGGGGATCGCGTGAGCAGTACTTC,many,TRBD2,TRBJ2-7,TRBV29-1
CASSFSGKQPQHF,TGTGCCAGCAGCTTTTCGGGGAAACAGCCCCAGCATTTT,many,.,TRBJ1-5,TRBV7-8
CASSPLASQETQYF,TGTGCCAGCTCACCCCTCGCTAGTCAAGAGACCCAGTACTTC,few,.,TRBJ2-5,TRBV18
CASGPRQGGGYTF,TGTGCTAGTGGCCCCCGACAGGGGGGAGGCTACACCTTC,many,TRBD1,TRBJ1-2,TRBV12-5
CATSDLGGNEQYF,TGTGCCACCAGTGATTTGGGAGGGAACGAGCAGTACTTC,few,.,TRBJ2-7,TRBV24-1
CASSRPTGTSNQPQHF,TGTGCCAGTAGTAGGCCAACCGGGACAAGTAATCAGCCCCAGCATTTT,.,.,TRBJ1-5,TRBV19
CASSQGHGVSYEQYF,TGCGCCAGCAGCCAAGGCCACGGAGTCTCCTACGAGCAGTACTTC,few,.,TRBJ2-7,TRBV4-1
CASSYDRGGNQPQHF,TGTGCCAGCAGCTACGACAGGGGCGGCAATCAGCCCCAGCATTTT,many,TRBD1,TRBJ1-5,TRBV7-2
CASSSLERGGDTEAFF,TGTGCCAGCAGCTCCCTGGAGCGGGGAGGTGACACTGAAGCTTTCTTT,few,.,TRBJ1-1,TRBV5-6
CASRRQGAYEQYF,TGTGCCAGCAGGCGACAGGGGGCCTACGAGCAGTACTTC,.,TRBD1,TRBJ2-7,TRBV6-5
CASSPLAMNTEAFF,TGTGCCAGCAGCCCCTTAGCTATGAACACTGAAGCTTTCTTT,many,.,TRBJ1-1,TRBV3-1
CASSRDNAYEQYF,TGCGCCAGCAGCCGGGACAACGCCTACGAGCAGTACTTC,many,.,TRBJ2-7,TRBV4-1
CASSESQYTGELFF,TGTGCCAGCAGTGAAAGTCAGTACACCGGGGAGCTGTTTTTT,few,.,TRBJ2-2,TRBV2
CAISGDLVTDTQYF,TGTGCCATCAGTGGGGACTTAGTCACAGATACGCAGTATTTT,many,.,TRBJ2-3,TRBV10-3
CSVVLALGETQYF,TGCAGCGTTGTACTAGCGCTTGGAGAGACCCAGTACTTC,many,TRBD2,TRBJ2-5,TRBV29-1
CASSEGPDRLPGRSTDTQYF,TGTGCCAGCAGTGAAGGGCCCGACAGACTACCCGGACGAAGCACAGATACGCAGTATTTT,few,.,TRBJ2-3,TRBV2
CASRGGQGNGANVLTF,TGTGCCAGCAGAGGGGGACAGGGAAATGGGGCCAACGTCCTGACTTTC,few,TRBD1,TRBJ2-6,TRBV9
CASSYPGQLNEKLFF,TGTGCCAGCAGTTACCCGGGACAGCTTAATGAAAAACTGTTTTTT,many,TRBD1,TRBJ1-4,TRBV6-5
CASSQGWSTYNEQFF,TGTGCCAGCAGCCAAGGGTGGTCCACCTACAATGAGCAGTTCTTC,many,.,TRBJ2-1,TRBV4-2
CASSSRAKNIQYF,TGTGCCAGCAGCTCGAGGGCCAAAAACATTCAGTACTTC,many,.,TRBJ2-4,TRBV12-3/TRBV12-4
CASSLTGNIQYF,TGTGCCAGCAGCTTGACAGGGAACATTCAGTACTTC,.,TRBD1,TRBJ2-4,TRBV7-2
CASSQDGRGGVDTQYF,TGCGCCAGCAGCCAAGACGGTAGGGGGGGCGTAGATACGCAGTATTTT,few,.,TRBJ2-3,TRBV4-1